The TCR beta chain under discussion was sequenced for a study of beta chain features in type 1 diabetes. Germline-derived CDR1 and CDR2 are LNHDA and SQIVND (reference sequence). The CDR3 extends over 14 amino acids. With 3 bases clipped from V and 5 bases from J, the junction kept 6 bases outside the gene matches. Blood was collected once per donor into heparin, averaging about 116 mL. Study-wide points: Small HLA sub-analyses could not settle whether HLA shapes TCRB rearrangement.

Every isolated RNA sample was fully reverse transcribed, so sequencing captured expressed TCRB transcripts. Repertoires were generated with immunoSEQ multiplex PCR, while TCRdb's copy carries only in-frame clones and drops some. The repertoire holds about 250,000 clones, with 13% to 15% as singletons. Remarks on this clone: Its antigen is not identified.

Sequencing was carried out using naive CD4+ T cells from blood. The V gene is TRBV19, the J gene TRBJ2-7, with 8 bases aligning to TRBD2. The TCR originated in a woman in her thirties or forties in good health. Written as DNA, the CDR3 is TGTGCCAGTAGTATTGGTCTAGCGGGCCACGAGCAGTACTTC. Translated, it gives CASSIGLAGHEQYF.